One and the same sample provided the 21 T cell receptor beta chains below, sequenced in a study of blood T cell repertoires in COVID-19. Method: immunoSEQ multiplex PCR; TCRdb's copy keeps in-frame clones and lacks some. The sample lists fewer than 350,000 clones; 85% were seen once. The source material was PBMCs or T cells enriched from blood (not recorded which). These receptors were taken from a woman in her thirties who had been exposed to COVID-19.

The rearrangement links TRBV28 to TRBJ2-7; D is possibly TRBD1 (7 bases). Germline CDR1 reads MDHEN; CDR2 reads SYDVKM. This CDR3 is built from 17 residues. V lost 2 bases, J lost 4 bases, and 21 bases lay in between. DNA for the CDR3: TGTGCCAGCAGTTTAATAGGGACAGCCCTTGCGGGGTACGAGCAGTACTTC. Translated, it gives CASSLIGTALAGYEQYF. Looking up the rest from reference TRBV28 and TRBJ2-7 gives the full variable domain: DVKVTQSSRYLVKRTGEKVFLECVQDMDHENMFWYRQDPGLGLRLIYFSYDVKMKEKGDIPEGYSVSREKKERFSLILESASTNQTSMYLCASSLIGTALAGYEQYFGPGTRLTVT.

V and J are TRBV19 and TRBJ2-6; D is perhaps TRBD2 (5 bases). Germline CDR1 reads LNHDA; CDR2 reads SQIVND (reference sequence). This CDR3 comprises 15 residues. The ends were cut back, 7 bases at V and 0 bases at J, with 10 bases in the middle. This chain's CDR3 is CASKDGVSGANVLTF. The CDR3 DNA follows: TGTGCCAGTAAGGACGGGGTCTCTGGGGCCAACGTCCTGACTTTC.

The gene calls are TRBV19 and TRBJ1-4, with 9 nucleotides matching TRBD1. This CDR3 spans 19 amino acids. After removal of 4 bases from V and 0 bases from J, the junction contained 12 bases not matched to a gene. Germline lookup yields CDR1 LNHDA and CDR2 SQIVND (reference sequence). The CDR3 DNA follows: TGTGCCAGTAGTACATCCCGGGACAGGGAGGAGTCAACTAATGAAAAACTGTTTTTT. Amino acids: CASSTSRDREESTNEKLFF.

The V and J genes are TRBV7-9 and TRBJ2-5; D may be TRBD2 (6 bases). Germline CDR1 SEHNR, CDR2 FQNEAQ (reference sequence). V was trimmed by 5 bases and J by 1 base, leaving 14 bases between them. The CDR3 has 15 residues. The CDR3 DNA follows: TGTGCCAGCAGCCCGTGGAACGGGGGCCAAGAGACCCAGTACTTC. Translated, it gives CASSPWNGGQETQYF.

The rearrangement joins TRBV9 to TRBJ2-5; D is perhaps TRBD1 (5 bases). The germline V and J ends were trimmed by 0 bases and 5 bases, with 14 bases remaining between them. This CDR3 is built from 15 residues. Germline V gene lookup returns CDR1 SGDLS and CDR2 YYNGEE. The CDR3 DNA reads TGTGCCAGCAGCGTAGACAGGACGAGTGGCGAGACCCAGTACTTC. Translating it yields CASSVDRTSGETQYF.

The chain uses TRBV6-5 and TRBJ1-2; 8 positions agree with TRBD1. The CDR3 extends over 15 amino acids. Per germline, CDR1 MNHEY and CDR2 SVGAGI. Trimming removed 5 bases from V and 4 bases from J; junction bases left unmatched: 9. CDR3 sequence reads: CASSQRAGQGYGYTF. CDR3 DNA: TGTGCCAGCAGTCAAAGGGCCGGACAGGGCTATGGCTACACCTTC.

This rearrangement joins TRBV28 to TRBJ1-3; D uncertain. The CDR3 runs to 14 residues. Between the trimmed V and J ends, which lost 6 bases and 4 bases, there was a span of 13 bases. Per the germline V gene, CDR1 is MDHEN and CDR2 is SYDVKM. The CDR3 DNA follows: TGTGCCAGCAGCCTATATGGGAGCGGAAACACCATATATTTT. It yields the protein CASSLYGSGNTIYF. The full variable domain, completed using reference TRBV28 and TRBJ1-3, is DVKVTQSSRYLVKRTGEKVFLECVQDMDHENMFWYRQDPGLGLRLIYFSYDVKMKEKGDIPEGYSVSREKKERFSLILESASTNQTSMYLCASSLYGSGNTIYFGEGSWLTVV.

J is TRBJ2-7 and V is TRBV5-6; no definite D call. CDR3 size: 13 residues. Germline V gene lookup returns CDR1 SGHDT and CDR2 YYEEEE. Deletions cut 4 bases from V and 7 bases from J, with 15 bases between. The CDR3 bases are TGTGCCAGCAGCGGCGACGGAGCTCGGGAGCAGTACTTC. Translated, it gives CASSGDGAREQYF. Variable domain in full (rest from reference TRBV5-6 and TRBJ2-7): DAGVTQSPTHLIKTRGQQVTLRCSPKSGHDTVSWYQQALGQGPQFIFQYYEEEERQRGNFPDRFSGHQFPNYSSELNVNALLLGDSALYLCASSGDGAREQYFGPGTRLTVT.

The rearrangement joins TRBV6-2 or TRBV6-3 to TRBJ2-3, with 10 nucleotides matching TRBD2. Germline CDR1 reads MNHEY; CDR2 reads SVGEGT. The junction had 10 bases not matched to a gene; V was cut back by 2 bases and J by 2 bases. The length of the CDR3 is 18 residues. This CDR3 reads CASSYKRGGRVPTDTQYF. CDR3 coding DNA: TGTGCCAGCAGTTACAAGCGGGGGGGCCGAGTTCCCACAGATACGCAGTATTTT.

The V call is TRBV2, the J call TRBJ2-1; 12 nucleotides agree with TRBD2. The germline gives CDR1 SNHLY, CDR2 FYNNEI. The CDR3 is 14 residues long. With V trimmed by 5 bases and J by 10 bases, 6 bases remained unmatched. CDR3 in DNA: TGTGCCAGCAGTCGGCTAGCGGGAGGGGAGGAGCAGTTCTTC. It codes for CASSRLAGGEEQFF. Using reference TRBV2 and TRBJ2-1 for the parts outside the CDR3, the full variable domain is EPEVTQTPSHQVTQMGQEVILRCVPISNHLYFYWYRQILGQKVEFLVSFYNNEISEKSEIFDDQFSVERPDGSNFTLKIRSTKLEDSAMYFCASSRLAGGEEQFFGPGTRLTVL.

The V and J genes are TRBV28 and TRBJ2-1, with a possible D match to TRBD2 (5 bases). CDR3 length: 16 residues. Deletions cut 2 bases from V and 0 bases from J, with 11 bases between. Germline loops: CDR1 MDHEN, CDR2 SYDVKM. This CDR3 reads CASSLEAGSSYNEQFF. The DNA of the CDR3 is TGTGCCAGCAGTTTAGAGGCGGGTAGCTCCTACAATGAGCAGTTCTTC.

The CDR3 DNA reads as TGTGCCAGCAGCCAGAAGCGGGGAAGATACAATGAGCAGTTCTTC. Protein product: CASSQKRGRYNEQFF. This chain links TRBV6-5 with TRBJ2-1; 7 bases map to TRBD2. Germline-derived CDR1 and CDR2 are MNHEY and SVGAGI. The V segment lost 6 bases and the J segment 4 bases; nucleotides outside the gene matches: 9. The CDR3 has 15 amino acids.

The genes are TRBV29-1 and TRBJ2-7; possibly TRBD2 for D (5 bases). Germline V gene lookup returns CDR1 SQVTM and CDR2 ANQGSEA. Deletions cut 7 bases from V and 2 bases from J, with 12 bases between. The CDR3 is 12 residues long. The CDR3: CSGEGEAYEQYF. CDR3 bases: TGCAGCGGTGAGGGCGAAGCCTACGAGCAGTACTTC.

This chain links TRBV2 with TRBJ1-2; 8 bases align to TRBD1. The germline V gene encodes CDR1 SNHLY and CDR2 FYNNEI. V lost 9 bases, J lost 6 bases, and 6 bases stayed unmatched. The CDR3 extends over 12 amino acids. Here the CDR3 reads CARIGTGHGYTF. The CDR3 bases are TGTGCCAGGATCGGGACAGGCCATGGCTACACCTTC.

The chain couples TRBV7-2 to TRBJ1-2, with D tentatively TRBD1 (5 bases). V dropped 5 bases and J dropped 4 bases, with 17 bases sitting between them. Germline V CDR1 and CDR2: SGHTA, FQGNSA. This CDR3 is built from 15 residues. The CDR3 region has the DNA TGTGCCAGCAGCGCAAACGGACAAGCCCTCTATGGCTACACCTTC. Protein sequence: CASSANGQALYGYTF.

This clone is a singleton in its sample. The chain recombines TRBV14 with TRBJ1-4; D is perhaps TRBD1 (6 bases). Per germline, CDR1 SGHDN and CDR2 FVKESK. V dropped 3 bases and J dropped 0 bases, with 11 bases sitting between them. The CDR3 runs 16 residues. CDR3 nucleotide sequence: TGTGCCAGCAGCCACACTGGACAGCCAACTAATGAAAAACTGTTTTTT. As protein: CASSHTGQPTNEKLFF. Full variable domain (remainder filled in from reference TRBV14 and TRBJ1-4): EAGVTQFPSHSVIEKGQTVTLRCDPISGHDNLYWYRRVMGKEIKFLLHFVKESKQDESGMPNNRFLAERTGGTYSTLKVQPAELEDSGVYFCASSHTGQPTNEKLFFGSGTQLSVL.

This CDR3 is CASSERDAGYGYTF. The CDR3 region has the DNA TGTGCCAGCAGTGAACGGGATGCGGGCTATGGCTACACCTTC. The V and J genes are TRBV2 and TRBJ1-2; no clear D gene. Trimming shortened V by 2 bases and J by 4 bases, and 11 bases separated the two germline ends. The CDR3 spans 14 residues. The germline V gene encodes CDR1 SNHLY and CDR2 FYNNEI.

The chain links TRBV15 to TRBJ2-7; TRBD1 matches at 8 bases. The CDR3 length is 16 residues. J was trimmed by 3 bases and V by 2 bases; bases with no gene match: 9. Germline CDR1 is LNHNV and CDR2 is YYDKDF (reference sequence). CDR3 sequence: CATSRSYSDRDYEQYF. As DNA, the CDR3 is TGTGCCACCAGCAGATCCTACTCGGACAGGGACTACGAGCAGTACTTC.

This rearrangement joins TRBV30 to TRBJ1-3; D is undetermined. Germline CDR1 and CDR2: GTSNPN and SVGIG (reference sequence). This CDR3 contains 14 residues. The ends were cut back, 3 bases at V and 0 bases at J, with 9 bases in the middle. The CDR3 sequence: CAWRRLDSGNTIYF. Written as DNA, the CDR3 is TGTGCCTGGAGGAGACTGGACTCTGGAAACACCATATATTTT.

This clone has more than one count but fewer than ten. The rearrangement links TRBV6-5 to TRBJ1-6, with TRBD1 identical over 10 bases. V was pared by 8 bases and J by 9 bases, with 10 bases of the junction left unmatched. Looked up from germline, CDR1 is MNHEY and CDR2 is SVGAGI. This CDR3 contains 15 residues. CDR3 nucleotides: TGTGCCAGCGAACCGGACAGGGGGTCAGGTTCACCCCTCCACTTT. Encoded protein: CASEPDRGSGSPLHF.

Remarks on this clone: A much more abundant neighbour one base away suggests this may be a read error. The chain uses TRBV2 and TRBJ2-5; D may be TRBD1 (6 bases). Germline-derived CDR1 and CDR2 are SNHLY and FYNNEI. The CDR3 runs 12 residues. Trimming stripped 8 bases from V and 5 bases from J, with 12 bases between. The chain's CDR3 is CASSGVGETQYF. The CDR3 coding sequence is TGTGCCAGCTCAGGGGTCGGGGAGACCCAGTACTTC.